This T cell receptor (beta chain) was found in a study of blood T cell repertoires in COVID-19. Overall study: The samples span acute and convalescent COVID-19 from the United States, Italy and Spain. T cells, B-cell-depleted T cells, or PBMCs provided the cDNA or gDNA that served as material.

TCRdb's copy holds only in-frame clones and misses some; the assay was immunoSEQ multiplex PCR. The table lists approximately 82,000 clones, around 82% of them singletons. The CDR3 extends over 14 amino acids. Per germline, CDR1 MNHEY and CDR2 SMNVEV (reference sequence). V was cut by 5 bases and J by 6 bases, with 16 bases left in between. The sequenced sample consisted of peripheral blood. The TCR originated in a woman in her sixties with acute or convalescent COVID-19. The rearrangement joins TRBV27 to TRBJ1-1, with a possible D match to TRBD1 (6 bases). The CDR3 sequence is CASSINIAGAEAFF. In DNA form, the CDR3 reads TGTGCCAGCAGTATCAACATCGCAGGGGCTGAAGCTTTCTTT.